This T cell receptor beta chain was profiled in a study of glioma-infiltrating T cells after dendritic cell vaccination. The table lists this clone with a few counts. Time point of the sample: after dendritic cell vaccination, including at tumor progression/relapse. This CDR3 spans 16 amino acids. Germline trimming cut 5 bases from V and 0 bases from J; bases unmatched to any gene: 6. Germline CDR1 and CDR2: SEHNR and FQNEAQ (reference sequence). Assay: immunoSEQ multiplex PCR; the TCRdb copy retains only in-frame clones and omits some. The sample consists of about 91,000 clones, over 75% of them appearing once.

The TCR comes from a human donor with glioblastoma. The sequenced sample was blood, obtained after dendritic cell vaccination. V is TRBV7-9 and J is TRBJ1-4; the match to TRBD1 covers 7 bases. CDR3 bases: TGTGCCAGCAGCCCCAGGGGGAGAGCAACTAATGAAAAACTGTTTTTT. Encoded protein: CASSPRGRATNEKLFF.